In this sample, the clone carrying this TCR beta chain turned up many times. Its antigen remains unidentified. The V and J ends lost 7 bases and 7 bases, in that order; junction bases with no gene match: 6. Looked up from germline, CDR1 is MNHEY and CDR2 is SVGAGI. The CDR3 has 12 amino acids. This sample was taken from a study of molecular identifiers for immune sequencing clone quantification. Sorting captured naive CD8 T cells as CD8+CD4-CCR7+CD45RA+. Each CDR3 protein gets one entry after TCRdb re-called the PCR reads with MiXCR. The table lists some 320,000 distinct CDR3 sequences, about a fifth of them singletons. Study findings and constraints: Researchers reportedly could pick up spiked Jurkat TCR RNA from one cell mixed into 1 million or so naive cells. Over 99% of effector molecules, yet under 1% of naive-cell molecules, were held by clones above 20 RNA copies.

The sample comprised naive CD8+ T cells from blood, with Jurkat cell RNA spiked in. Noted subset: FACS-sorted CD8+CD4-CCR7+CD45RA+ naive T cells. The sequence was obtained from a human donor in good health. Some libraries in this study had Jurkat cell RNA spiked in. This chain uses TRBV6-5 with TRBJ2-7; 8 positions match TRBD1. In DNA, the CDR3 is TGTGCCAGCATGCAGGGGACAGGTGAGCAGTACTTC. Translating gives CASMQGTGEQYF.